The 19 T cell receptor beta chains reported below all come from one sample, sequenced in a study of beta chain features in type 1 diabetes. Expressed TCRB transcripts were sequenced because the isolated RNA had all been reverse transcribed beforehand. Generated by immunoSEQ multiplex PCR, the TCRdb table keeps only in-frame clones and is missing some. The sample yields fewer than 900,000 clones, roughly 16% seen once. Sequencing was done on a sample of naive CD4+ T cells from blood. The receptors stem from a woman between 18 and 29 years old in good health.

The gene calls are TRBV2 and TRBJ2-2; no clear D gene. V lost 4 bases, J lost 6 bases, and 18 bases lay in between. The CDR3 consists of 16 residues. Germline V lookup: CDR1 SNHLY, CDR2 FYNNEI. Written as DNA, the CDR3 is TGTGCCAGCAGTGGAGGACCAAAGAGTAATGCCGGGGAGCTGTTTTTT. Translating gives CASSGGPKSNAGELFF.

CDR3 sequence reads: CASSTRGLAGVGEQYF. CDR3 nucleotide sequence: TGTGCCAGCAGCACCCGAGGACTAGCGGGAGTAGGTGAGCAGTACTTC. V gene TRBV9 combines with J gene TRBJ2-7; 13 bases map to TRBD2. This CDR3 spans 16 amino acids. V lost 4 bases to trimming and J lost 7 bases; unmatched junction nucleotides: 11. CDR1 SGDLS and CDR2 YYNGEE come from the germline V gene.

The rearrangement joins TRBV11-2 to TRBJ2-7; 11 bases agree with TRBD1. This CDR3 comprises 15 residues. The trim removed 4 bases at V and 2 bases at J, leaving 4 bases unmatched. CDR1 and CDR2 (germline): SGHAT, FQNNGV. The CDR3 is CASSSGDRGTYEQYF. CDR3 bases: TGTGCCAGCAGCTCTGGGGACAGGGGGACCTACGAGCAGTACTTC. Supplemented by reference TRBV11-2 and TRBJ2-7, the full variable domain reads EAGVAQSPRYKIIEKRQSVAFWCNPISGHATLYWYQQILGQGPKLLIQFQNNGVVDDSQLPKDRFSAERLKGVDSTLKIQPAKLEDSAVYLCASSSGDRGTYEQYFGPGTRLTVT.

The chain joins TRBV7-2 to TRBJ2-1; TRBD2 is a possible D gene (5 bases). With 6 bases removed from V and 0 bases from J, the gap between germline ends came to 15 bases. The CDR3 runs 16 residues. From germline, CDR1 is SGHTA and CDR2 FQGNSA. The chain's CDR3 is CASSQSGTLSYNEQFF. The CDR3 nucleotides are TGTGCCAGCAGTCAAAGCGGAACCCTCTCCTACAATGAGCAGTTCTTC.

This clone was counted only a few times. Other DNA sequences in this specimen translate into the identical CDR3. The chain recombines TRBV10-3 with TRBJ2-5; no reliable D call. Germline values: CDR1 ENHRY, CDR2 SYGVKD. CDR3 length: 12 amino acids. Trimming cost V 5 bases and J 2 bases, with 6 bases left between them. The CDR3 region is CAISPGQETQYF. For the CDR3, the DNA is TGTGCCATCAGTCCAGGTCAAGAGACCCAGTACTTC.

The CDR3 loop is CATQRAGRIGQGIGTQYF. DNA for the CDR3: TGTGCCACCCAACGAGCGGGGAGGATCGGACAGGGTATCGGGACCCAGTACTTC. The chain has TRBV5-6 and TRBJ2-5, with D possibly matching TRBD1 (8 bases). Germline lookup yields CDR1 SGHDT and CDR2 YYEEEE. The germline V and J ends were trimmed by 9 bases and 7 bases, with 34 bases remaining between them. This CDR3 is built from 18 residues.

This chain links TRBV5-1 with TRBJ2-1; D unclear. The CDR3 has 15 amino acids. In germline, CDR1 is SGHRS, CDR2 YFSETQ. Trimming removed 3 bases from V and 1 base from J, with 11 bases in between. In nucleotides, the CDR3 is TGCGCCAGCAGCTCGAACACCGCTTCCTACAATGAGCAGTTCTTC. As protein: CASSSNTASYNEQFF.

This rearrangement joins TRBV14 to TRBJ2-2, with TRBD2 identical over 7 bases. This CDR3 is built from 15 residues. V lost 8 bases, J lost 0 bases, and 6 bases stayed unmatched. CDR1 is SGHDN and CDR2 is FVKESK in the germline V gene. The DNA of the CDR3 is TGTGCCAGCCGGGTCAGCGGGGCGAACACCGGGGAGCTGTTTTTT. Amino acid sequence: CASRVSGANTGELFF. Together with reference TRBV14 and TRBJ2-2, the CDR3 gives the full variable domain: EAGVTQFPSHSVIEKGQTVTLRCDPISGHDNLYWYRRVMGKEIKFLLHFVKESKQDESGMPNNRFLAERTGGTYSTLKVQPAELEDSGVYFCASRVSGANTGELFFGEGSRLTVL.

This chain joins TRBV28 and TRBJ2-6; D is ambiguous. The length of the CDR3 is 13 residues. Germline loops: CDR1 MDHEN, CDR2 SYDVKM. The V and J ends lost 8 bases and 0 bases respectively, with 5 bases between them. CDR3 sequence reads: CASGVSGANVLTF. DNA for the CDR3: TGTGCCAGCGGGGTCTCTGGGGCCAACGTCCTGACTTTC. The entire variable domain, with the rest obtained from reference TRBV28 and TRBJ2-6, is as follows: DVKVTQSSRYLVKRTGEKVFLECVQDMDHENMFWYRQDPGLGLRLIYFSYDVKMKEKGDIPEGYSVSREKKERFSLILESASTNQTSMYLCASGVSGANVLTFGAGSRLTVL.

This clone was seen a handful of times. The chain uses TRBV5-1 and TRBJ2-3; the D is unclear. There are 13 residues in the CDR3. V was shortened by 2 bases and J by 2 bases, with 6 bases between the two germline ends. CDR1 is SGHRS, CDR2 YFSETQ, per germline. This CDR3 reads CASSFGDTDTQYF. Written as DNA, the CDR3 is TGCGCCAGCAGCTTTGGCGACACAGATACGCAGTATTTT.

This chain uses TRBV6-5 with TRBJ2-1; TRBD2 matches 8 bases. The junction had 4 bases not matched to a gene; V was cut back by 2 bases and J by 7 bases. Germline values: CDR1 MNHEY, CDR2 SVGAGI. The CDR3 has 14 amino acids. The CDR3 nucleotides are TGTGCCAGCAGTTACGGCGGGAGGTTGAATGAGCAGTTCTTC. Translation: CASSYGGRLNEQFF.

This clone has a handful of counts. The chain employs TRBV11-2 and TRBJ2-1; tentative D call: TRBD2 (6 bases). Germline assignment: CDR1 SGHAT and CDR2 FQNNGV. The length of the CDR3 is 15 residues. Trimming shortened V by 1 base and J by 3 bases, and 10 bases separated the two germline ends. This CDR3 reads CASSLAGGDYNEQFF. CDR3 DNA: TGTGCCAGCAGCTTAGCGGGCGGGGACTACAATGAGCAGTTCTTC.

The V and J genes are TRBV27 and TRBJ1-1, with D possibly matching TRBD1 (5 bases). The CDR3 loop spans 13 amino acids. With 8 bases removed from V and 4 bases from J, the gap between germline ends came to 14 bases. Germline V gene sequence: CDR1 MNHEY, CDR2 SMNVEV (reference sequence). The CDR3 DNA reads TGTGCCAGCTTCCGTCAGGGAGTCACTGAAGCTTTCTTT. It codes for CASFRQGVTEAFF.

This clone was counted between two and nine times. The rearrangement uses TRBV28 and TRBJ2-1; the match to TRBD2 covers 10 bases. J lost 12 bases, V lost 7 bases, and 12 bases had no gene match. The CDR3 sequence is 14 residues long. Germline V CDR1 and CDR2: MDHEN, SYDVKM. The CDR3 here is CASIPSGSPRGQFF. The CDR3 region has the DNA TGTGCCAGCATTCCTAGCGGGAGTCCCCGTGGGCAGTTCTTC.

In its sample, this clone was seen a few times. The chain couples TRBV6-5 to TRBJ2-3, with D hard to call. Trimming took off 6 bases at V and 6 bases at J, with 7 bases between the two ends. From germline, CDR1 is MNHEY and CDR2 SVGAGI. There are 11 residues in the CDR3. As DNA, the CDR3 is TGTGCCAGCAGCCGCCGCGATACGCAGTATTTT. This gives the protein CASSRRDTQYF.

This clone was seen more than once but under ten times. The V gene is TRBV2, the J gene TRBJ1-2; D ambiguous. CDR1 is SNHLY and CDR2 is FYNNEI in the germline V gene. V lost 6 bases and J 4 bases, leaving 9 bases between the germline ends. CDR3 length: 12 amino acids. CDR3 sequence (DNA): TGTGCCAGCAGCCTGAGCCTCTATGGCTACACCTTC. This sequence encodes CASSLSLYGYTF.

This clone was observed a few times. The rearrangement joins TRBV6-1 to TRBJ2-7; D ambiguous. This CDR3 is built from 11 residues. The ends were cut back, 4 bases at V and 6 bases at J, with 7 bases in the middle. The germline CDR1 and CDR2 sequences are MNHNS and SASEGT. The CDR3 DNA follows: TGTGCCAGCAGTGTCCGCATCGAGCAGTACTTC. This gives the protein CASSVRIEQYF.

The V and J genes are TRBV5-4 and TRBJ2-5, with 11 nucleotides matching TRBD2. In germline, CDR1 is SGHNT, CDR2 YYREEE (reference sequence). Losses at the gene ends were 5 bases for V and 2 bases for J; bases not matched to a gene: 5. This CDR3 has 15 residues. The CDR3 coding sequence is TGTGCCAGCAGTCGGATAGCGGGAGGGCAAGAGACCCAGTACTTC. Translated, it gives CASSRIAGGQETQYF.

The chain carries TRBV10-2 and TRBJ2-5, with unresolved D. The CDR3 loop spans 14 amino acids. V lost 7 bases to trimming and J lost 5 bases, with 17 bases between them. Germline V gives CDR1 WSHSY, CDR2 SAAADI. CDR3 residues: CASITDPSWETQYF. The CDR3 DNA is TGCGCCAGCATCACGGACCCGTCCTGGGAGACCCAGTACTTC.